The rows below give T cell receptor beta chains drawn from one sample of a study of blood T cell repertoires in COVID-19. The repertoire was sequenced with immunoSEQ multiplex PCR; TCRdb's copy has only in-frame clones and lacks some. The sample shows some 330,000 clones, roughly 80% of them seen only once. Sequenced input: PBMCs or T cells enriched from blood (not recorded which). The receptors were gathered from a woman in her forties or fifties who had recovered from COVID-19. CDR3s include the opening cysteine and the closing phenylalanine or tryptophan. The D gene is left open where the match is weak. A row's size may be missing; if present it is once, few, many or a size class.

>TRBJ1-5|NA|TRBD1|TRBV12-5
CASGIDGTANVFNQPQHF
TGTGCTAGTGGTATAGACGGGACAGCCAACGTTTTTAATCAGCCCCAGCATTTT
>TRBJ2-3|NA|NA|TRBV13
CASSHIFGGLGGTDTQYF
TGTGCCAGCAGCCACATCTTCGGGGGATTGGGGGGCACAGATACGCAGTATTTT
>TRBJ2-1|NA|NA|TRBV5-1
CASSWTPSSSYNEQFF
TGCGCCAGCAGCTGGACTCCTTCGAGCTCCTACAATGAGCAGTTCTTC
>TRBJ1-2|NA|NA|TRBV2
CASSEEARVYGYTF
TGTGCCAGCAGTGAAGAGGCCAGGGTCTATGGCTACACCTTC
>TRBJ2-5|NA|TRBD1|TRBV7-2
CASSWGQKETQYF
TGTGCCAGCAGCTGGGGACAGAAAGAGACCCAGTACTTC
>TRBJ2-2|NA|TRBD2|TRBV3-1/TRBV3-2
CASTLSGGHANTGELFF
TGTGCCAGCACCCTTAGCGGGGGGCACGCGAACACCGGGGAGCTGTTTTTT
>TRBJ2-3|few|NA|TRBV2
CASTPSYSTDTQYF
TGTGCCAGCACCCCAAGTTACTCGACAGATACGCAGTATTTT
>TRBJ1-5|NA|NA|TRBV3-1/TRBV3-2
CASSQTGRNQPQHF
TGTGCCAGCAGCCAGACAGGTAGAAATCAGCCCCAGCATTTT
>TRBJ1-1|NA|NA|TRBV19
CASTQAVNTEAFF
TGTGCCAGTACTCAGGCCGTGAACACTGAAGCTTTCTTT
>TRBJ2-5|NA|TRBD1|TRBV9
CASSGIETGGNQETQYF
TGTGCCAGCAGCGGAATAGAAACAGGGGGAAATCAAGAGACCCAGTACTTC
>TRBJ1-2|NA|NA|TRBV11-3
CASSLDRGSGYTF
TGTGCCAGCAGCTTAGATCGGGGGTCCGGCTACACCTTC
>TRBJ2-1|NA|TRBD2|TRBV19
CASSMGSGGTWVKYNEQFF
TGTGCCAGTAGTATGGGTAGCGGGGGCACGTGGGTTAAGTACAATGAGCAGTTCTTC
>TRBJ2-1|NA|TRBD2|TRBV19
CASSIASGMSGEQFF
TGTGCCAGTAGTATAGCTAGCGGGATGTCAGGTGAGCAGTTCTTC
>TRBJ1-2|NA|TRBD1|TRBV4-3
CASSQRTGPRLDGYTF
TGCGCCAGCAGCCAAAGGACAGGGCCGAGGTTGGATGGCTACACCTTC
>TRBJ2-1|NA|TRBD2|TRBV3-1/TRBV3-2
CASSQAGTSGRNEQFF
TGTGCCAGCAGCCAAGCCGGGACTAGCGGGAGGAATGAGCAGTTCTTC
>TRBJ1-2|NA|NA|TRBV29-1
CSVETGLNYGYTF
TGCAGCGTTGAGACGGGACTGAACTATGGCTACACCTTC
>TRBJ1-2|NA|NA|TRBV11-2
CASSLDRLNYGYTF
TGTGCCAGCAGCCTCGACAGGCTGAACTATGGCTACACCTTC
>TRBJ2-1|NA|TRBD1|TRBV5-4
CASSYPGTGSNEQFF
TGTGCCAGCAGCTACCCCGGGACAGGGAGTAATGAGCAGTTCTTC
>TRBJ2-2|few|NA|TRBV7-9
CASSLTENTGELFF
TGTGCCAGCAGCTTAACAGAGAACACCGGGGAGCTGTTTTTT
>TRBJ1-2|NA|NA|TRBV30
CAWSIKGGQNYGYTF
TGTGCCTGGAGTATAAAGGGCGGACAGAACTATGGCTACACCTTC
>TRBJ1-1|NA|NA|TRBV11-2
CASSPQGNTEAFF
TGTGCCAGCAGCCCGCAGGGGAACACTGAAGCTTTCTTT
>TRBJ2-1|NA|NA|TRBV5-8
CAGSGPGKFYNEQFF
TGTGCCGGCAGCGGGCCCGGGAAATTCTACAATGAGCAGTTCTTC
>TRBJ2-1|NA|NA|TRBV6-2/TRBV6-3
CASSLWGNARIYEQFF
TGTGCCAGCAGTTTGTGGGGCAACGCAAGGATCTATGAGCAGTTCTTC
>TRBJ1-1|NA|NA|TRBV5-6
CASSLGRQTNTEAFF
TGTGCCAGCAGCTTGGGAAGACAGACGAACACTGAAGCTTTCTTT
>TRBJ1-1|few|TRBD1|TRBV18
CASSPRDREAFF
TGTGCCAGCTCACCACGGGACAGAGAAGCTTTCTTT
>TRBJ2-5|few|TRBD1|TRBV5-1
CASSWGQELKTQYF
TGCGCCAGCAGCTGGGGACAGGAGTTAAAGACCCAGTACTTC
>TRBJ1-3|many|TRBD1|TRBV6-5
CASRRQGFTGNTIYF
TGTGCCAGCAGAAGACAGGGGTTCACTGGAAACACCATATATTTT
>TRBJ2-7|NA|TRBD1|TRBV5-1
CASSSRQGFYEQYF
TGCGCCAGCAGCTCAAGACAGGGTTTCTACGAGCAGTACTTC
>TRBJ1-2|NA|TRBD1|TRBV27
CASRQDRGGANYGYTF
TGTGCCAGCAGACAGGACAGGGGAGGGGCTAACTATGGCTACACCTTC
>TRBJ1-1|NA|NA|TRBV6-5
CASSYSEGNTEAFF
TGTGCCAGCAGTTACTCAGAGGGGAACACTGAAGCTTTCTTT
>TRBJ2-5|NA|NA|TRBV27
CASSSPGSRVQETQYF
TGTGCCAGCAGTTCCCCCGGGTCTCGGGTACAAGAGACCCAGTACTTC
>TRBJ1-1|NA|NA|TRBV5-4
CASSLGGAHTEAFF
TGTGCCAGCAGCTTGGGGGGCGCTCACACTGAAGCTTTCTTT
>TRBJ2-7|few|TRBD2|TRBV6-2/TRBV6-3
CASSFDPRRAGEREQYF
TGTGCCAGCAGTTTCGATCCCCGAAGGGCGGGGGAACGGGAGCAGTACTTC
>TRBJ2-2|once|TRBD2|TRBV5-1
CASSGLAGDTGELFF
TGCGCCAGCAGCGGACTAGCGGGGGACACCGGGGAGCTGTTTTTT
>TRBJ1-5|NA|TRBD1|TRBV4-1
CASSQTGHNQPQHF
TGCGCCAGCAGCCAGACAGGGCACAATCAGCCCCAGCATTTT
>TRBJ2-7|NA|TRBD1|TRBV24-1
CATSVRTGSSYEQYF
TGTGCCACCAGTGTTAGGACAGGGAGCTCCTACGAGCAGTACTTC
>TRBJ1-2|NA|NA|TRBV9
CASSVATINYGYTF
TGTGCCAGCAGCGTAGCTACTATTAACTATGGCTACACCTTC
>TRBJ1-3|NA|TRBD1|TRBV5-1
CASSQTGAGNTIYF
TGCGCCAGCAGCCAGACAGGGGCTGGAAACACCATATATTTT
>TRBJ1-5|NA|NA|TRBV4-3
CASSQEVQQGFQPQHF
TGCGCCAGCAGCCAAGAAGTACAGCAGGGCTTTCAGCCCCAGCATTTT